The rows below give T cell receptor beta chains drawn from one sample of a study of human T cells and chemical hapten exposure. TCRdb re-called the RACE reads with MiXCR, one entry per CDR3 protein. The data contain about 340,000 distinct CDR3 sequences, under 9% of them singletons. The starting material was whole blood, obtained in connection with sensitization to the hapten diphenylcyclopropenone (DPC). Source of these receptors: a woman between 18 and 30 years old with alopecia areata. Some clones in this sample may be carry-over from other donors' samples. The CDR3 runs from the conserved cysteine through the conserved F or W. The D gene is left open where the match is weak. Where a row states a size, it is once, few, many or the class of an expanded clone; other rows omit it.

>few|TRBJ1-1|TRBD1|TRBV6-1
TGTGCCAGCAGTGGAGAAGGTCAGGGGGGCACTGAAGCTTTCTTT
CASSGEGQGGTEAFF
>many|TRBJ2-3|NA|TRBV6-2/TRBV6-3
TGTGCCAGCTGCATCCGGCAGGGGACTAGCACAGATACGCAGTATTTT
CASCIRQGTSTDTQYF
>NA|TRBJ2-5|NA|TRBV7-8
TGTGCCAGCAGCTCCCGACTGGGCAGTGAGACCCAGTACTTC
CASSSRLGSETQYF
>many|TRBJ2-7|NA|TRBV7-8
TGTGCCAGCAGCTTAGCGCAACTTTCCTACGAGCAGTACTTC
CASSLAQLSYEQYF
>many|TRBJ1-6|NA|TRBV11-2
TGTGCCAGCAGCACAGGGAGCTCCTATAATTCACCCCTCCACTTT
CASSTGSSYNSPLHF
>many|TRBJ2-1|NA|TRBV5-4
TGTGCCAGCAGCTTGGGGGCGGCCCCTCTTTCCTACAATGAGCAGTTCTTC
CASSLGAAPLSYNEQFF
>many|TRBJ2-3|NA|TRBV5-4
TGTGCCAGTACAGAGCTTAACCCCACAGATACGCAGTATTTT
CASTELNPTDTQYF
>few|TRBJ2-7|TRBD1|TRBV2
TGTGCCAGCAGTACGGACAGGGTGATCTACTTC
CASSTDRVIYF
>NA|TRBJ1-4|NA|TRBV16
TGTGCCAGCAGCCCCTTGGGGGGTATTGCAACTAATGAAAAACTGTTTTTT
CASSPLGGIATNEKLFF
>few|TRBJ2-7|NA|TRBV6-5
TGTGCCAGCAGTTACTCGGGGGGCACCACCTACGAGCAGTACTTC
CASSYSGGTTYEQYF
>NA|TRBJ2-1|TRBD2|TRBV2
TGTGCCAGCAGACTAGCGGGGAACAACAATGAGCAGTTCTTC
CASRLAGNNNEQFF
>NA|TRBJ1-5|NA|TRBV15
TGTGCCACCAGCAGCTTAGCGGGGCCCTCTGCGGAGCCCCAGCATTTT
CATSSLAGPSAEPQHF
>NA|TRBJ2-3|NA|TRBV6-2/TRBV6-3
TGTGCCAGCGGATACCGACCAGAGGCAGATACGCAGTATTTT
CASGYRPEADTQYF
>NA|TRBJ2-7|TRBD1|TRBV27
TGTGCCAGCAGTTTACGTCCAGGGGGCAGCACCTACGAGCAGTACTTC
CASSLRPGGSTYEQYF
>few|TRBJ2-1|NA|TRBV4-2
TGTGCCAGCAGCCAAGATCAATTGTGGGTCAATGAGCAGTTCTTC
CASSQDQLWVNEQFF
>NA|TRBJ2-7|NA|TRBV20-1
TGCAGTGCTAGAGTCAACGACTACGAGCAGTACTTC
CSARVNDYEQYF
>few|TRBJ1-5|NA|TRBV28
TGTGCCAGCAGGCGCACAGGTCCTAGCAATCAGCCCCAGCATTTT
CASRRTGPSNQPQHF
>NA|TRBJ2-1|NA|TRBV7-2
TGTGCCAGCAGCTTCCTGCCGGGACAGAGGATAGCGGGGCCCTACAATGAGCAGTTCTTC
CASSFLPGQRIAGPYNEQFF
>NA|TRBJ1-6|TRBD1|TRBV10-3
TGTGCCATCAGTAATATGGGGACAGGGAAGTCACCCCTCCACTTT
CAISNMGTGKSPLHF
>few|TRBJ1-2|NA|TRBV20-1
TGCAGTGCTAGAGATCCTTCGGGGGGTAGCTACACCTTC
CSARDPSGGSYTF
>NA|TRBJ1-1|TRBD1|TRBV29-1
TGCAGCGTTGGCAGGGGGAGCACTGAAGCTTTCTTT
CSVGRGSTEAFF
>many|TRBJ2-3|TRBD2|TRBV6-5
TGTGCCAGCAGTTACTCGGCTAGCGGGGGGCTCCGCCGCACAGATACGCAGTATTTT
CASSYSASGGLRRTDTQYF
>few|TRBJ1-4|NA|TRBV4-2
TGTGCCAGCAGTCTACGAATAAAGCGAAAAACAGGAATCGCGGAAACTAATGAAAAACTGTTTTTT
CASSLRIKRKTGIAETNEKLFF
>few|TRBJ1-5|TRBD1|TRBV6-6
TGTGCCAGCAGTCGACCAGGGGGTAGCAATCAGCCCCAGCATTTT
CASSRPGGSNQPQHF
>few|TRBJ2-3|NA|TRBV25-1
TGTGCCAGCAGCGAAGGACAGTATTCCTCGGATACGCAGTATTTT
CASSEGQYSSDTQYF
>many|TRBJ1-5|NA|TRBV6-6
TGTGCCAGCAGTTATAAACCCCCCAATCAGCCCCAGCATTTT
CASSYKPPNQPQHF
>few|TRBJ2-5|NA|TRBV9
TGTGCCAGCAGCGTAGGGACCGTAAGGGAAGAGACCCAGTACTTC
CASSVGTVREETQYF
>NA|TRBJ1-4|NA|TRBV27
TGTGCCAGCAGTTCGCCTTGGCGGGTTCAGAATGAAAAACTGTTTTTT
CASSSPWRVQNEKLFF
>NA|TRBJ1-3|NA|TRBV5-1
TGCGCCAGCAGCTCGGAGACCGACAGTATCGGAAACACCATATATTTT
CASSSETDSIGNTIYF
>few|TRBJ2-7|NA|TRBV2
TGTGTCGCTGGCACAGGCTCCTACGAGCAGTACTTC
CVAGTGSYEQYF
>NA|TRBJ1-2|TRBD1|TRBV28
TGTGCCAGCCATGAGGGGGCCCGCGGCTACACCTTC
CASHEGARGYTF
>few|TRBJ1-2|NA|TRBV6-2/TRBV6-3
TGTGCCAGCAGTTCCACCGACTATGGCTACACCTTC
CASSSTDYGYTF
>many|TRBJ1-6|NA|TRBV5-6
TGTGCCAGCAGCGCCGGTAGCTCCTATAATTCACCCCTCCACTTT
CASSAGSSYNSPLHF
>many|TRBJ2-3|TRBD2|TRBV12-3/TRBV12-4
TGTGCCAGCAGACCTTCCGGGACTAGCGGGGAATCGCAGTATTTT
CASRPSGTSGESQYF
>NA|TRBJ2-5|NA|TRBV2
TGTGCCAGCACCATCGGTCTACAAGAGACCCAGTACTTC
CASTIGLQETQYF
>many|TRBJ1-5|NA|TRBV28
TGTGCCAGCAGAGTCGCGCGGAATAGCAATCAGCCCCAGCATTTT
CASRVARNSNQPQHF
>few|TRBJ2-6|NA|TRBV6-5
TGTGCCAGCAGTTCCCAGGGTAGGAGGGGGGCCAACGTCCTGACTTTC
CASSSQGRRGANVLTF
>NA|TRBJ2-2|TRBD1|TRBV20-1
TGCAGCACGAGGGGGACAGGGGCCACCGGGGAGCTGTTTTTT
CSTRGTGATGELFF
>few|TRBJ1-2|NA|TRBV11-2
TGTGCCAGCAACTATTTCCAAACTGGGGGGCCCCGGCCGGCGCCCTCAGCTAACTATGGCTACACCTTC
CASNYFQTGGPRPAPSANYGYTF
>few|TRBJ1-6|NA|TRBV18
TGTGCCAGCTCACCACATTGGGGGCGGCCCTATAATTCACCCCTCCACTTT
CASSPHWGRPYNSPLHF
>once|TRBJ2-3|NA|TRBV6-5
TGTGCCAGCAGTAGACTGATGGATACGCAGTATTTT
CASSRLMDTQYF
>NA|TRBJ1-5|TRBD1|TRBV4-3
TGCGCCAGCAGCCAGACAGGGGGGTCCGGGCAGCCCCAGCATTTT
CASSQTGGSGQPQHF
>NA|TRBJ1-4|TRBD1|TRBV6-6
TGTGCCAGCAGTCCCGGACAGGGTGCAACTAATGAAAAACTGTTTTTT
CASSPGQGATNEKLFF
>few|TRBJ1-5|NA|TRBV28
TGTGCCAGCAGTTGGACGGATTATAGCAATCAGCCCCAGCATTTT
CASSWTDYSNQPQHF
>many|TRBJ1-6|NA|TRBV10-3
TGTGCCAGCCTAGGAGTCTCCTATAATTCACCCCTCCACTTT
CASLGVSYNSPLHF
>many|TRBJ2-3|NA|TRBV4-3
TGCGCCAGCAGCCAAGATGAGGAGGGCAGGGGAAGCACAGATACGCAGTATTTT
CASSQDEEGRGSTDTQYF
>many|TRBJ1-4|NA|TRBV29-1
TGCAGCGTGGGTCACGCCACGGGGGTAAATGAAAAACTGTTTTTT
CSVGHATGVNEKLFF
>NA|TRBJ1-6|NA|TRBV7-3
TGTGCCAGCAGTAAAGGTTCCTATAATTCACCCCTCCACTTT
CASSKGSYNSPLHF
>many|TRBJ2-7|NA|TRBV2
TGTGCCACCGAGAGAGACAGGACCTACGAGCAGTACTTC
CATERDRTYEQYF